The 21 T cell receptor beta chains presented below share a single source sample, sequenced in a study of blood T cell repertoires in COVID-19. Data came from immunoSEQ multiplex PCR; TCRdb stores just in-frame clones and leaves some out. This table holds 170,000 or so clones, approximately 86% found once. The sample was peripheral blood. The receptors were sampled from a man between 45 and 60 years old with active or convalescent COVID-19.

The rearrangement uses TRBV7-2 and TRBJ2-5, with 10 bases fitting TRBD2. CDR1 is SGHTA and CDR2 is FQGNSA in the germline V gene. V dropped 2 bases and J dropped 5; count of bases not matched to a gene: 5. The CDR3 is 15 amino acids. The CDR3: CASSLSGGALETQYF. In DNA form, the CDR3 reads TGTGCCAGCAGCTTAAGCGGGGGGGCCTTGGAGACCCAGTACTTC.

This chain uses TRBV6-5 with TRBJ1-2; 9 nucleotides match TRBD1. V gave up 4 bases and J gave up 2 bases; unmatched junction bases: 2. CDR1 MNHEY and CDR2 SVGAGI come from the germline V gene. CDR3 length: 14 amino acids. The CDR3 loop is CASSSDRGNYGYTF. CDR3 nucleotide sequence: TGTGCCAGCAGTTCGGACAGGGGAAACTATGGCTACACCTTC.

The chain links TRBV7-3 to TRBJ2-3; D possibly corresponds to TRBD1 (5 bases). V was shortened by 4 bases and J by 6 bases, with 14 bases between the two germline ends. Germline CDR1 and CDR2: SGHTA and FQGTGA. The CDR3 runs to 14 residues. CDR3 amino acids: CASSSTALADTQYF. CDR3 coding DNA: TGTGCCAGCAGCTCGACAGCTCTGGCGGATACGCAGTATTTT.

The chain joins TRBV3-1 (or the pseudogene TRBV3-2) to TRBJ1-3, with D possibly matching TRBD1 (5 bases). V lost 5 bases and J lost 0, with 14 bases in between. This CDR3 is built from 16 residues. The germline CDR1 and CDR2 sequences are LGHDT and YNNKEL (reference sequence). CDR3 DNA sequence: TGTGCCAGCAGCTATCTCCGGCAGGGCTCTGGAAACACCATATATTTT. This encodes CASSYLRQGSGNTIYF.

In DNA, the CDR3 is TGTGCCAGCAGCTTAGGGGGAGGCCAAGAGACCCAGTACTTC. Its protein product is CASSLGGGQETQYF. The chain combines TRBV11-3 with TRBJ2-5; D may be TRBD2 (6 bases). The germline V and J ends were trimmed by 1 base and 1 base, with 7 bases remaining between them. CDR1 and CDR2 (germline): SGHNT, YENEEA. The CDR3 runs 14 residues.

V and J are TRBV28 and TRBJ1-6; TRBD1 aligns across 10 bases. With 5 bases clipped from V and 10 bases from J, the junction kept 5 bases outside the gene matches. CDR1 and CDR2 (germline): MDHEN, SYDVKM. This CDR3 is built from 14 residues. CDR3 DNA: TGTGCCAGCAGTCCCTGGACAGGGGGGTCACCCCTCCACTTT. Encoded protein: CASSPWTGGSPLHF.

The chain employs TRBV4-3 and TRBJ2-3, with a possible D match to TRBD2 (6 bases). CDR1 is LGHNA and CDR2 is YSLEER in the germline V gene. CDR3 length: 13 residues. Trimming took 1 base from V and 6 from J, leaving 8 bases between them. DNA of the CDR3: TGCGCCAGCAGCCAAGTCCGGGAGGATACGCAGTATTTT. This translates into CASSQVREDTQYF.

The gene calls are TRBV7-2 and TRBJ2-1; D uncertain. Germline loops: CDR1 SGHTA, CDR2 FQGNSA. The CDR3 consists of 17 residues. The V and J ends lost 1 base and 7 bases respectively, with 20 bases between them. CDR3 sequence reads: CASSLGSLAGFDNEQFF. The CDR3 nucleotides are TGTGCCAGCAGCTTAGGTAGTTTGGCAGGTTTTGATAATGAGCAGTTCTTC.

The rearrangement uses TRBV19 and TRBJ1-2; a weak D match, TRBD1 (6 bases). Trimming left V 6 bases short and J 7 bases short, with 18 bases between. This CDR3 comprises 14 residues. The germline gives CDR1 LNHDA, CDR2 SQIVND (reference sequence). CDR3 sequence reads: CASSSGGGVSGYTF. In DNA form, the CDR3 reads TGTGCCAGTAGCTCAGGAGGGGGGGTTTCTGGCTACACCTTC. Full variable domain (rest looked up from reference TRBV19 and TRBJ1-2): DGGITQSPKYLFRKEGQNVTLSCEQNLNHDAMYWYRQDPGQGLRLIYYSQIVNDFQKGDIAEGYSVSREKKESFPLTVTSAQKNPTAFYLCASSSGGGVSGYTFGSGTRLTVV.

The genes are TRBV2 and TRBJ1-3; D is ambiguous. The CDR3 runs 15 residues. V lost 4 bases, J lost 0 bases, and 10 bases lay in between. Germline loops: CDR1 SNHLY, CDR2 FYNNEI. In nucleotides, the CDR3 is TGTGCCAGCAGTGCGGAGGGCATCTCTGGAAACACCATATATTTT. Its protein product is CASSAEGISGNTIYF.

V usage is TRBV27 and J usage is TRBJ1-1; 10 bases are a match to TRBD1. This CDR3 has 17 residues. Germline CDR1 MNHEY, CDR2 SMNVEV (reference sequence). Trimming took 2 bases from V and 3 from J; bases not matched to a gene: 9. This chain's CDR3 is CASSLGPGQGLDTEAFF. The DNA of the CDR3 is TGTGCCAGCAGTTTAGGGCCGGGACAGGGGCTGGACACTGAAGCTTTCTTT.

This chain links TRBV4-1 with TRBJ2-7; a possible D gene is TRBD1 (5 bases). V was shortened by 3 bases and J by 3 bases, with 9 bases between the two germline ends. The CDR3 is made up of 13 amino acids. The germline CDR1 and CDR2 sequences are MGHRA and YSYEKL. This chain's CDR3 is CASSHDRDYEQYF. Written as DNA, the CDR3 is TGCGCCAGCAGCCACGACAGAGACTACGAGCAGTACTTC.

The chain combines TRBV27 with TRBJ2-5; 7 bases fit TRBD2. Germline values: CDR1 MNHEY, CDR2 SMNVEV (reference sequence). The CDR3 is made up of 15 amino acids. V shed 4 bases, J shed 4 bases, and the junction held 9 bases outside the gene matches. This CDR3 is CASSSAGVGTETQYF. The CDR3 DNA is TGTGCCAGCAGTTCCGCGGGAGTAGGGACAGAGACCCAGTACTTC.

The genes are TRBV15 and TRBJ2-7; D gene uncertain. The CDR3 is 12 residues long. V lost 5 bases to trimming and J lost 2 bases, with 7 bases between them. In germline, CDR1 is LNHNV, CDR2 YYDKDF (reference sequence). CDR3 in DNA: TGTGCCACCAGCTCCTTAACCTACGAGCAGTACTTC. Its translation: CATSSLTYEQYF.

J is TRBJ1-1 and V is TRBV18; a possible D gene is TRBD1 (6 bases). CDR3 length equals 15 residues. V was clipped by 3 bases and J by 2 bases, with 13 bases between them. Per the germline V gene, CDR1 is KGHSH and CDR2 is LQKENI. For the CDR3, the DNA is TGTGCCAGCTCACCCGTCCCAGGGGCTAACACTGAAGCTTTCTTT. Its translation: CASSPVPGANTEAFF.

The chain carries TRBV27 and TRBJ1-2; no definite D call. CDR3 length: 15 amino acids. Germline CDR1 and CDR2: MNHEY and SMNVEV (reference sequence). The V end was cut by 6 bases, the J end by 7 bases, with 21 bases between. The CDR3 is CASSFPSGVSGGYTF. The DNA of the CDR3 is TGTGCCAGCAGCTTTCCCTCGGGAGTCTCAGGTGGCTACACCTTC.

The chain has TRBV28 and TRBJ2-5; D possibly corresponds to TRBD1 (5 bases). Germline V gene lookup returns CDR1 MDHEN and CDR2 SYDVKM. V lost 3 bases, J lost 7 bases, and 12 bases lay in between. CDR3 size: 13 residues. The CDR3 DNA reads as TGTGCCAGCAGTTTGCAGGGATCGAGGACCCAGTACTTC. Its protein product is CASSLQGSRTQYF.

This chain links TRBV7-3 with TRBJ2-1, with 12 bases that match TRBD2. This CDR3 comprises 19 residues. Germline trimming cut 2 bases from V and 5 bases from J; bases unmatched to any gene: 13. The germline V gene has CDR1 SGHTA and CDR2 FQGTGA. CDR3 sequence (DNA): TGTGCCAGCAGCTTAGAGGGAATACTAGCGGGGGGACCCGACAATGAGCAGTTCTTC. Translating gives CASSLEGILAGGPDNEQFF.

The chain joins TRBV15 to TRBJ1-5; D is unresolved. From germline, CDR1 is LNHNV and CDR2 YYDKDF (reference sequence). The length of the CDR3 is 14 residues. V lost 4 bases and J lost 1, with 8 bases in between. CDR3: CATSTIVSNQPQHF. The CDR3 coding sequence is TGTGCCACCAGCACGATAGTAAGCAATCAGCCCCAGCATTTT.

The chain is built from TRBV10-1 and TRBJ2-7, with a tentative D call TRBD1 (6 bases). The CDR3 extends over 12 amino acids. The ends were cut back, 2 bases at V and 5 bases at J, with 7 bases in the middle. The germline V gene has CDR1 WNHNN and CDR2 SYGVQD (reference sequence). The CDR3 spells CASSEKGDEQYF. CDR3 nucleotides: TGCGCCAGCAGTGAGAAGGGGGACGAGCAGTACTTC.

The rearrangement joins TRBV10-3 to TRBJ1-2; 12 nucleotides agree with TRBD1. Germline V CDR1 and CDR2: ENHRY, SYGVKD. J gave up 7 bases and V 4 bases, and 4 bases lay outside the gene matches. CDR3 length equals 14 residues. The CDR3 loop is CAISGDRGRSGYTF. CDR3 DNA: TGTGCCATCAGTGGGGACAGGGGGCGGAGTGGCTACACCTTC.